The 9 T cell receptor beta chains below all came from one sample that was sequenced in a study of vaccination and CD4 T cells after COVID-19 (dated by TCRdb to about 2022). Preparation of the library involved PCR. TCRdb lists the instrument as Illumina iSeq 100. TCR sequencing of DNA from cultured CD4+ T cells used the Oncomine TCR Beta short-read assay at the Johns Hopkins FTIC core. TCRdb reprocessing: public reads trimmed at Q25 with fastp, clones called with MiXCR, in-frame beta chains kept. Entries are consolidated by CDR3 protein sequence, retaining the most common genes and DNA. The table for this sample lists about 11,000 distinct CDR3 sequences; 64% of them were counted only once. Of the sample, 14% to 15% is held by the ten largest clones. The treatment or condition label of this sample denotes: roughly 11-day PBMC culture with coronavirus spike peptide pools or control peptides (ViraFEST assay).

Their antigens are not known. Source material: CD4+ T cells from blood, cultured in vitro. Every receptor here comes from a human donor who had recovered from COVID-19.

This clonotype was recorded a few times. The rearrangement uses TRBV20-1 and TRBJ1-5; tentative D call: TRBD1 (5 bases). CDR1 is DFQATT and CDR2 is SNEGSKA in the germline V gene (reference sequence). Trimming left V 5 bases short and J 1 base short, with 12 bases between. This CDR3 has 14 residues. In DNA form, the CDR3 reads TGCAGTGCTCTTAGGGGTGGAAGCAATCAGCCCCAGCATTTT. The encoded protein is CSALRGGSNQPQHF.

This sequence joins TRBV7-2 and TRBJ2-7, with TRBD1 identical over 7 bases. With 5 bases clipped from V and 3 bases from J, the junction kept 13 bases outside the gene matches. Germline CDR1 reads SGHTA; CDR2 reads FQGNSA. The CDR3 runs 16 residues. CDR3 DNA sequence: TGTGCCAGCAGCCCAGGACAGGCCTTTTCCTACTACGAGCAGTACTTC. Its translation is CASSPGQAFSYYEQYF.

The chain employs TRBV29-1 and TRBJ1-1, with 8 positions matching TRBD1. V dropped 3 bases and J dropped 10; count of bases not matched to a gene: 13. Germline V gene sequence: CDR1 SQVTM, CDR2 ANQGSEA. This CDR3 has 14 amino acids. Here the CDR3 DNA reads TGCAGCGTTGAGAGTTCGGGACAGGCCGGGGGAGCTTTCTTT. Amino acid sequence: CSVESSGQAGGAFF. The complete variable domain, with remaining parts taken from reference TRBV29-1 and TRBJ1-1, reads SAVISQKPSRDICQRGTSLTIQCQVDSQVTMMFWYRQQPGQSLTLIATANQGSEATYESGFVIDKFPISRPNLTFSTLTVSNMSPEDSSIYLCSVESSGQAGGAFFGQGTRLTVV.

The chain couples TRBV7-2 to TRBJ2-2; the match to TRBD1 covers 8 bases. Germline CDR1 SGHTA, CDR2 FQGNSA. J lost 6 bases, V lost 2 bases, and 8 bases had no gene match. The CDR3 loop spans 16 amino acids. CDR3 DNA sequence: TGTGCCAGCAGCTTATTCGACAGGGGAGGACCCGGGGAGCTGTTTTTT. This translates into CASSLFDRGGPGELFF.

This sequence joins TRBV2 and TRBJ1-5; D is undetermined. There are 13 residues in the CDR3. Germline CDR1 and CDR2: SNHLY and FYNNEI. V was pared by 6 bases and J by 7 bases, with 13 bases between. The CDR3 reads CASRIGGVQPQHF. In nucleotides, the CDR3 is TGTGCCAGCAGGATAGGCGGAGTCCAGCCCCAGCATTTT.

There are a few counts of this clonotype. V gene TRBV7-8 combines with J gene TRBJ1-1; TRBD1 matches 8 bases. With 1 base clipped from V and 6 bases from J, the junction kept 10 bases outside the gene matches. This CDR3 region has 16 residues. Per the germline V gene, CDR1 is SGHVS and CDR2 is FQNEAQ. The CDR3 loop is CASSLGARGPQAEAFF. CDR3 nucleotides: TGTGCCAGCAGCTTAGGCGCCAGGGGGCCACAAGCTGAAGCTTTCTTT.

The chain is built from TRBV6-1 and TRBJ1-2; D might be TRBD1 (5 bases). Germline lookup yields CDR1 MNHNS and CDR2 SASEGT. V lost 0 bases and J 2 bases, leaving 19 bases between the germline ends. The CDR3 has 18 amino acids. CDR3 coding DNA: TGTGCCAGCAGTGAAGCGCCCCCGGGACTCTTTGGAAACTATGGCTACACCTTC. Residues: CASSEAPPGLFGNYGYTF.

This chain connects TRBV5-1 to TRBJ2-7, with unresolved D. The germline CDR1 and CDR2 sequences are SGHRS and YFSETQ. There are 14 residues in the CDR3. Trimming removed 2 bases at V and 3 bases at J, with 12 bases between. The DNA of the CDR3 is TGCGCCAGCAGCTTTAAAGGGCCGGACTACGAGCAGTACTTC. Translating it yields CASSFKGPDYEQYF.

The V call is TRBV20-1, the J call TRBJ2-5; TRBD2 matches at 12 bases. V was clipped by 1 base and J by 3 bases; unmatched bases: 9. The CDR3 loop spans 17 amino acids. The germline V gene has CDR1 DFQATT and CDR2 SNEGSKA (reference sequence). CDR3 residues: CSARGGLAGSTEETQYF. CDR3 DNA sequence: TGCAGTGCTAGAGGCGGACTAGCGGGGTCGACGGAAGAGACCCAGTACTTC.